This T cell receptor beta chain appears in the sequencing data of a study of PD-L1 blockade in urothelial cancer. For the study at large: Males with urothelial cancer arising in the bladder constituted twenty-five of the 29 patients. T cells numbered a median of 141,255 in the blood samples. At 3 weeks (second dose) and 6 weeks after starting treatment, blood was analyzed.

The table came from immunoSEQ multiplex PCR; TCRdb's copy has only in-frame clones and leaves some out. The sample has about 20,000 clones; around nine tenths are singletons. Diagnoses among patients were locally advanced or metastatic urothelial carcinoma. With V trimmed by 9 bases and J by 0 bases, 3 bases remained unmatched. The CDR3 has 14 residues. The V gene's germline CDR1 is LNHDA and CDR2 SQIVND (reference sequence). The source was PBMCs, collected around atezolizumab (anti-PD-L1) treatment. The TCR was taken from a man over 45 with urothelial cancer. This rearrangement joins TRBV19 to TRBJ2-1; 9 nucleotides line up with TRBD2. The CDR3, as DNA: TGTGCCAGCAATAGCGGGGGCTCCTACAATGAGCAGTTCTTC. It encodes CASNSGGSYNEQFF.